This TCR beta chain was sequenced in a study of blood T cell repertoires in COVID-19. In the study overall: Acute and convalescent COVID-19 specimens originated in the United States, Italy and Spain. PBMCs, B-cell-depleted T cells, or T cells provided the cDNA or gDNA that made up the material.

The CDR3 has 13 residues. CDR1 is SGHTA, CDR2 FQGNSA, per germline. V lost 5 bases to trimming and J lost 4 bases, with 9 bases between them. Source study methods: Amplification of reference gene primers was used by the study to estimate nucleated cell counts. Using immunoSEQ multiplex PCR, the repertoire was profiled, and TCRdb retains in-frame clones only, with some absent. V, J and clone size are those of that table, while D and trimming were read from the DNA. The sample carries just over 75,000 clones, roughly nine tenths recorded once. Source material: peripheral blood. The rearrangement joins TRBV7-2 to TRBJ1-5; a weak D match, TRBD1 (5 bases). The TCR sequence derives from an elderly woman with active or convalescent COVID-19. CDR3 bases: TGTGCCAGCAGCCCAGGGAAAAATCAGCCCCAGCATTTT. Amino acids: CASSPGKNQPQHF.